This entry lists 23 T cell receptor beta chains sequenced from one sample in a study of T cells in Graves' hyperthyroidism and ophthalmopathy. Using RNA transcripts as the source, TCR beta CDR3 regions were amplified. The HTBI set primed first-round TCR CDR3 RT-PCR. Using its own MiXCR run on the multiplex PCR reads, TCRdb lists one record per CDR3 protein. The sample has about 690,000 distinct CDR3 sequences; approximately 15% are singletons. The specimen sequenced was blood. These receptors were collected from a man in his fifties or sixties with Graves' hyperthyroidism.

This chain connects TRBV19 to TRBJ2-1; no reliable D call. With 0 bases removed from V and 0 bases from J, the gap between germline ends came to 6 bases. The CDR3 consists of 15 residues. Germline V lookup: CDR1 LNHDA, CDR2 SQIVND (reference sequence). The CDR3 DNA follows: TGTGCCAGTAGTATAGATCGTAGCTCCTACAATGAGCAGTTCTTC. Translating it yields CASSIDRSSYNEQFF. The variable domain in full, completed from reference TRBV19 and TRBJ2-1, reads DGGITQSPKYLFRKEGQNVTLSCEQNLNHDAMYWYRQDPGQGLRLIYYSQIVNDFQKGDIAEGYSVSREKKESFPLTVTSAQKNPTAFYLCASSIDRSSYNEQFFGPGTRLTVL.

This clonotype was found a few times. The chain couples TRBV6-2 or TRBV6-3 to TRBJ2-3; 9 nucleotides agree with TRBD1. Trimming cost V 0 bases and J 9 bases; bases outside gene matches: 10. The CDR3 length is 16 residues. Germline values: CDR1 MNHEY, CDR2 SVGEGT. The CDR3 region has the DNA TGTGCCAGCAGTTACTCGCCGGGACAGGGCGGTGGGACGCAGTATTTT. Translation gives CASSYSPGQGGGTQYF.

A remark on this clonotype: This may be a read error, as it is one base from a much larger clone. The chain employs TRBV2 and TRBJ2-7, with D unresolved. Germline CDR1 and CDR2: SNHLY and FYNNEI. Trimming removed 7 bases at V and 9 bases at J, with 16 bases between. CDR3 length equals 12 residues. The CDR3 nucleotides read TGTGCCAGCAATATAAACTCGGTTGGGCAGTACTTC. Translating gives CASNINSVGQYF.

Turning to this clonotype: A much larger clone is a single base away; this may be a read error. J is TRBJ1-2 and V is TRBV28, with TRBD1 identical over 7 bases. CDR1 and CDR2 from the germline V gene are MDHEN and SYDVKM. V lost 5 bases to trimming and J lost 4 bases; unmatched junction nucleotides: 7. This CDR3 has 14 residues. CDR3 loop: CASSTRTGSYGYTF. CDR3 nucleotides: TGTGCCAGCAGTACACGGACAGGCTCCTATGGCTACACCTTC.

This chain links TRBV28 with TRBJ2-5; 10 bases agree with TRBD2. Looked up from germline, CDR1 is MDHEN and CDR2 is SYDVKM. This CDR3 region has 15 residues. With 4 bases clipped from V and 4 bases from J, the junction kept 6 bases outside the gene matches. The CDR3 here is CASSSASGSPETQYF. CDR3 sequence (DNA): TGTGCCAGCAGTTCGGCTAGCGGGAGCCCAGAGACCCAGTACTTC.

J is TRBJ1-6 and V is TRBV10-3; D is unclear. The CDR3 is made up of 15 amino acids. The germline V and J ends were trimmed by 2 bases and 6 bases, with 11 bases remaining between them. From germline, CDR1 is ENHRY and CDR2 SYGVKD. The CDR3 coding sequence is TGTGCCATCAGTGAGGAAAATACTTTTAATTCACCCCTCCACTTT. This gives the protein CAISEENTFNSPLHF.

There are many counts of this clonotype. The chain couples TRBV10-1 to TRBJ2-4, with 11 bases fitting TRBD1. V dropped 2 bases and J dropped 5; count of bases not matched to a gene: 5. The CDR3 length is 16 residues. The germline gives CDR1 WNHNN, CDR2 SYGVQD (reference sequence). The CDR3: CASSEHGTGGQNIQYF. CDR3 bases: TGCGCCAGCAGTGAGCACGGGACAGGGGGGCAAAACATTCAGTACTTC.

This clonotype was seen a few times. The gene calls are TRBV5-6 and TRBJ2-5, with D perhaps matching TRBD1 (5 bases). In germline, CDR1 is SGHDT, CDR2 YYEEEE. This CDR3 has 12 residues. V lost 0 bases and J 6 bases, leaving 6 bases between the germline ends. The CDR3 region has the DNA TGTGCCAGCAGCTTGGAGGGGCAGACCCAGTACTTC. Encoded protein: CASSLEGQTQYF.

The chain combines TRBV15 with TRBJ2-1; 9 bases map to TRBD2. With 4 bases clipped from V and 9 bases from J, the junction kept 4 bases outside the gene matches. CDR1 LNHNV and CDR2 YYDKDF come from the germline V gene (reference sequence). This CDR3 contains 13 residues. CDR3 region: CATSILAGSEQFF. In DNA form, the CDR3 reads TGTGCCACCAGCATTCTAGCGGGAAGTGAGCAGTTCTTC.

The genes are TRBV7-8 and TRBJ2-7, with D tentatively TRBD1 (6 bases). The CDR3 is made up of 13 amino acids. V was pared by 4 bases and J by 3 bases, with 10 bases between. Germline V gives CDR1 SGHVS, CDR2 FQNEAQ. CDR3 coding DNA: TGTGCCAGCAGCTGGGGGCAGTACTACGAGCAGTACTTC. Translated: CASSWGQYYEQYF.

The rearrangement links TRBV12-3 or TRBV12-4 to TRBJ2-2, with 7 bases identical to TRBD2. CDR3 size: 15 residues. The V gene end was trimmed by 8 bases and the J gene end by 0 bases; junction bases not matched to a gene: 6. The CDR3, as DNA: TGTGCCAGCCATCGGGGGGATTCGAACACCGGGGAGCTGTTTTTT. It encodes CASHRGDSNTGELFF.

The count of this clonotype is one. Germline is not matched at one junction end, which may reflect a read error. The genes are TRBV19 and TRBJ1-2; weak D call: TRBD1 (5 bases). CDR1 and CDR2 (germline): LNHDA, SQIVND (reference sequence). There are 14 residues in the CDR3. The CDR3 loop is CATKPGTNNYGYTF. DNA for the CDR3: TGTGCCACTAAACCCGGGACGAATAACTACGGCTACACCTTC.

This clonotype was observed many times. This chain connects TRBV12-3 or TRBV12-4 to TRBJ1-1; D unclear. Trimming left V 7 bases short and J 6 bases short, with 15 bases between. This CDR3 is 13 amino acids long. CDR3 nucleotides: TGTGCCAGCACCATCCGTCGGGGTGCTGAAGCTTTCTTT. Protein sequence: CASTIRRGAEAFF.

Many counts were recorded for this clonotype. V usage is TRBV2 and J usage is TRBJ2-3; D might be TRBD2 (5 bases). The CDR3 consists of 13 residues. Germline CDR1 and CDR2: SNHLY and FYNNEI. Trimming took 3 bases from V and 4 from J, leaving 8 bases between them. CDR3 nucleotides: TGTGCCAGCAGTGATCGGGGTGCAGATACGCAGTATTTT. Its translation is CASSDRGADTQYF.

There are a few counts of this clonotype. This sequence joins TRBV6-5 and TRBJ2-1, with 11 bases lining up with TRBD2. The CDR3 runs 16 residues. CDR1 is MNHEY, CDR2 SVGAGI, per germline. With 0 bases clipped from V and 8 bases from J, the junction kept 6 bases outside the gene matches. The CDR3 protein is CASSYSTSGRGDEQFF. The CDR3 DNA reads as TGTGCCAGCAGTTACTCCACTAGCGGGAGAGGCGATGAGCAGTTCTTC.

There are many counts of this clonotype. The DNA of the CDR3 is TGTGCCAGCAGTTTATGGACAGAGAACACTGAAGCTTTCTTT. This encodes CASSLWTENTEAFF. The V call is TRBV12-3 or TRBV12-4, the J call TRBJ1-1; D is perhaps TRBD1 (6 bases). The CDR3 sequence is 14 residues long. V lost 2 bases to trimming and J lost 1 base, with 8 bases between them.

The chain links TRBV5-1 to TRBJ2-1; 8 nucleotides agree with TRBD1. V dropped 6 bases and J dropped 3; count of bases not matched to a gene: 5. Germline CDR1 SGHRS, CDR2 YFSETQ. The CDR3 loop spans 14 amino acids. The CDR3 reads CASTGTGYYNEQFF. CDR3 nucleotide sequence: TGCGCCAGCACGGGGACAGGTTACTACAATGAGCAGTTCTTC.

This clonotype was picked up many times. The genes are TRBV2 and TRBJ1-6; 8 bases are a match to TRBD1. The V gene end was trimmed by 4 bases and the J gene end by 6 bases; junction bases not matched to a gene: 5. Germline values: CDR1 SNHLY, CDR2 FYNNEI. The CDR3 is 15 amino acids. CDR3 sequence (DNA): TGTGCCAGCAGTGTCATCAGGGGGCCTAATTCACCCCTCCACTTT. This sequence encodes CASSVIRGPNSPLHF.

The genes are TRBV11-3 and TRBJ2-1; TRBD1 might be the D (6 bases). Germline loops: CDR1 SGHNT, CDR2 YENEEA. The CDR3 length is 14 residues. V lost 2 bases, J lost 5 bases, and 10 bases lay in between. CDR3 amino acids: CASSLTRGNNEQFF. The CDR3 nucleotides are TGTGCCAGCAGCTTAACCAGGGGAAACAATGAGCAGTTCTTC.

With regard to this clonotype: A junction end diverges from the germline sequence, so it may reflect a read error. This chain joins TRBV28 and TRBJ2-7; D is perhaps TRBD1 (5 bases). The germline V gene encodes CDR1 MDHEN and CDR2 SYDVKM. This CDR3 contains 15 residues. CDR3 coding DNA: TGTGTCAGCAGGTCAGACTGGGGCACCGGGTACGAGCAGTACTTC. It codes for CVSRSDWGTGYEQYF. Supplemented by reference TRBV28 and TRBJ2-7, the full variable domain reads DVKVTQSSRYLVKRTGEKVFLECVQDMDHENMFWYRQDPGLGLRLIYFSYDVKMKEKGDIPEGYSVSREKKERFSLILESASTNQTSMYLCVSRSDWGTGYEQYFGPGTRLTVT.

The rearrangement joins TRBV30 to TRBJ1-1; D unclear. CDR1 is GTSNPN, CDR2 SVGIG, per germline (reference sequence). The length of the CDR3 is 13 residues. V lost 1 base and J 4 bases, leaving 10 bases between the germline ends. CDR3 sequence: CAWSGVSGTEAFF. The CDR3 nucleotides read TGTGCCTGGAGTGGTGTGTCGGGCACTGAAGCTTTCTTT. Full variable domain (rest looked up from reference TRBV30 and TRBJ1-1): SQTIHQWPATLVQPVGSPLSLECTVEGTSNPNLYWYRQAAGRGLQLLFYSVGIGQISSEVPQNLSASRPQDRQFILSSKKLLLSDSGFYLCAWSGVSGTEAFFGQGTRLTVV.

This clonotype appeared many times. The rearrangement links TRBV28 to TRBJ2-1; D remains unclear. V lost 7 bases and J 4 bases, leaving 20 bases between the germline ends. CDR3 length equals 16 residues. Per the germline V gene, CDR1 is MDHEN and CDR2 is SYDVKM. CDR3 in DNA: TGTGCCAGCACCGGCCCGTCCCCTTATTCTTACAATGAGCAGTTCTTC. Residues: CASTGPSPYSYNEQFF.

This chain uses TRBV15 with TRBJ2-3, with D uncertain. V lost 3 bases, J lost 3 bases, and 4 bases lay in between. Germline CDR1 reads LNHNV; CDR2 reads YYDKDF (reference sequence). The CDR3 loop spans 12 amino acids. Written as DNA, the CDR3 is TGTGCCACCAGCAGCAGAACAGATACGCAGTATTTT. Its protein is CATSSRTDTQYF.